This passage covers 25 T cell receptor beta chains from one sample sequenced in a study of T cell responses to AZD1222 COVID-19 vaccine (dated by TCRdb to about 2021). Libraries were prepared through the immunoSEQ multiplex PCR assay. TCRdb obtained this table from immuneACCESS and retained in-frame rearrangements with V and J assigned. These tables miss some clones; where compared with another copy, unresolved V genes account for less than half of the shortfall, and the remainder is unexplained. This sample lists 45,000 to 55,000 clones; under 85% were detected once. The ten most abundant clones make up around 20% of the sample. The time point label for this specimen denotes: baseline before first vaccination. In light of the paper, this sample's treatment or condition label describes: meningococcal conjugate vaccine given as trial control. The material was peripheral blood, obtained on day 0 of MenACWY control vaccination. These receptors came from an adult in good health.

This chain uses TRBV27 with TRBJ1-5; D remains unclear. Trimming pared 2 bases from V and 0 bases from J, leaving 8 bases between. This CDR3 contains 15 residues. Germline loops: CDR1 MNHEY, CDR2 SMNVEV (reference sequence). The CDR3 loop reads CASSLGSGSNQPQHF. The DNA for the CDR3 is TGTGCCAGCAGTTTAGGATCAGGTAGCAATCAGCCCCAGCATTTT.

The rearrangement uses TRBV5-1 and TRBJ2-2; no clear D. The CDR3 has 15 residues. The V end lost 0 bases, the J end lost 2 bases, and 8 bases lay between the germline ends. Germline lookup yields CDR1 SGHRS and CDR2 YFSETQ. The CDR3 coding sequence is TGCGCCAGCAGCTTGGGACATACCAACACCGGGGAGCTGTTTTTT. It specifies CASSLGHTNTGELFF.

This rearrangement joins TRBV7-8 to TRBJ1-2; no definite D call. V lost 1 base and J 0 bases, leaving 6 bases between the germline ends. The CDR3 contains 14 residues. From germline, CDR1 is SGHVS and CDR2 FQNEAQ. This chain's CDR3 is CASSLGGTNYGYTF. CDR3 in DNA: TGTGCCAGCAGCTTAGGGGGTACTAACTATGGCTACACCTTC.

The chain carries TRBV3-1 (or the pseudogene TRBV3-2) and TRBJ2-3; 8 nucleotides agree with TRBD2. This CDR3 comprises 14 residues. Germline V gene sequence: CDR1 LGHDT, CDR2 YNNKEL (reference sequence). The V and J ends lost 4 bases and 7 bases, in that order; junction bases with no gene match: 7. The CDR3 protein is CASSLAGSSNTQYF. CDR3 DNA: TGTGCCAGCAGCCTAGCGGGGTCCAGTAATACGCAGTATTTT.

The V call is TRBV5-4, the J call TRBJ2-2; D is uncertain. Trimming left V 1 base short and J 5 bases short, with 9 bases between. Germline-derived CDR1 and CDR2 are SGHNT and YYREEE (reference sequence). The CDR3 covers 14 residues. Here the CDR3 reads CASSLFGPTGELFF. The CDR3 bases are TGTGCCAGCAGCTTGTTTGGACCGACCGGGGAGCTGTTTTTT.

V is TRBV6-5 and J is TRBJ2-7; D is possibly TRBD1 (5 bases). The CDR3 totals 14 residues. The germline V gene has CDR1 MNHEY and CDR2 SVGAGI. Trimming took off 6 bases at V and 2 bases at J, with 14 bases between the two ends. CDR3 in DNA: TGTGCCAGCAGCTCCACGCCAGGGCCCTACGAGCAGTACGTC. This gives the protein CASSSTPGPYEQYV.

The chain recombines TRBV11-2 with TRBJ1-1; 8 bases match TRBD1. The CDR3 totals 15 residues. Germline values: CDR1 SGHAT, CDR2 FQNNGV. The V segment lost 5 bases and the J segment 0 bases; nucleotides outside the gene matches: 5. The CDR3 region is CASSPRQGMNTEAFF. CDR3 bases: TGTGCCAGCAGCCCACGACAGGGGATGAACACTGAAGCTTTCTTT.

Written as DNA, the CDR3 is TGTGCCAGCGTAAGTGGGCAGGGGATGTACAATGAGCAGTTCTTC. Its translation is CASVSGQGMYNEQFF. The chain employs TRBV6-5 and TRBJ2-1; the D gene is possibly TRBD1 (6 bases). Trimming pared 8 bases from V and 4 bases from J, leaving 18 bases between. In germline, CDR1 is MNHEY, CDR2 SVGAGI. The CDR3 loop spans 15 amino acids.

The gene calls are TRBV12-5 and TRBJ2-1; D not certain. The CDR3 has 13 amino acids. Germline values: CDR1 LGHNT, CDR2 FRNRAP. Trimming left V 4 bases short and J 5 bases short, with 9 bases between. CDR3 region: CASGSPPNNEQFF. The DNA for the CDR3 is TGTGCTAGTGGTTCCCCCCCTAACAATGAGCAGTTCTTC.

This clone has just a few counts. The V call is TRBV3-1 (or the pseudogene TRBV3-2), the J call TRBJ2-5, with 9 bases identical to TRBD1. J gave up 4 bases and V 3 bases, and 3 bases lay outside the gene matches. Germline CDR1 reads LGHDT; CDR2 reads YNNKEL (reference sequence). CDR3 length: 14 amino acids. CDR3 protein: CASSHRTGVETQYF. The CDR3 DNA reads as TGTGCCAGCAGCCACCGGACAGGGGTAGAGACCCAGTACTTC.

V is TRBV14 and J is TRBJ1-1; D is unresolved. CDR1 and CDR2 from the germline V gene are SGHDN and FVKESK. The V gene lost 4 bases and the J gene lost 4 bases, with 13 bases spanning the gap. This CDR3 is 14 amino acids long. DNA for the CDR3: TGTGCCAGCAGCCCAACCATCGCTGGCACTGAAGCTTTCTTT. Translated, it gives CASSPTIAGTEAFF.

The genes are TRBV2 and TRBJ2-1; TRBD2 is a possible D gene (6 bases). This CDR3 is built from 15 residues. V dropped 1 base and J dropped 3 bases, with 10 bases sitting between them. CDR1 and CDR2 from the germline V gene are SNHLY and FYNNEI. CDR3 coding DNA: TGTGCCAGCAGTGAAGTCCGGGGGAGCTACAATGAGCAGTTCTTC. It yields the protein CASSEVRGSYNEQFF. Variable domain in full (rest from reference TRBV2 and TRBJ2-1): EPEVTQTPSHQVTQMGQEVILRCVPISNHLYFYWYRQILGQKVEFLVSFYNNEISEKSEIFDDQFSVERPDGSNFTLKIRSTKLEDSAMYFCASSEVRGSYNEQFFGPGTRLTVL.

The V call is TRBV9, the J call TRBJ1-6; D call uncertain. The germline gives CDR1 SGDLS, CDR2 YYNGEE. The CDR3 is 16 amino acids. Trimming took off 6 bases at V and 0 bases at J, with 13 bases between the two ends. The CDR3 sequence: CASKVPASSYNSPLHF. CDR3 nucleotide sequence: TGTGCCAGCAAAGTCCCAGCTAGCTCCTATAATTCACCCCTCCACTTT.

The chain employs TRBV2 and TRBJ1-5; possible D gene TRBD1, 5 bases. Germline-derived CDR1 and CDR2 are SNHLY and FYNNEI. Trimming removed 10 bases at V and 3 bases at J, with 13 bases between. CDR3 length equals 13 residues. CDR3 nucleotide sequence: TGTGCCATCGGGGGATCCCTCAATCAGCCCCAGCATTTT. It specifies CAIGGSLNQPQHF.

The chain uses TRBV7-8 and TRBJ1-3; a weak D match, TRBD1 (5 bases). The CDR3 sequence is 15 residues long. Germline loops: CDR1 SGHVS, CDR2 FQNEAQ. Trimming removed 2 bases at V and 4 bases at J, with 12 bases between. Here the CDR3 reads CASSLRRGIGNTIYF. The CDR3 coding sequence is TGTGCCAGCAGCTTACGTCGGGGGATCGGAAACACCATATATTTT.

In DNA form, the CDR3 reads TGTGCCAGCAGCTCCCGGGACAGTTCCTACGAGCAGTACTTC. It codes for CASSSRDSSYEQYF. The chain is built from TRBV7-8 and TRBJ2-7; 7 nucleotides match TRBD1. There are 14 residues in the CDR3. J gave up 1 base and V 4 bases, and 4 bases lay outside the gene matches. CDR1 and CDR2 from the germline V gene are SGHVS and FQNEAQ.

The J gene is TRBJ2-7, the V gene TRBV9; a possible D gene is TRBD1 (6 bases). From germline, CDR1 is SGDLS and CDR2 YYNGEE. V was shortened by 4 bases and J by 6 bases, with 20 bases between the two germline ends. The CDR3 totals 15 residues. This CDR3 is CASSTRGGTSSEQYF. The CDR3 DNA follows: TGTGCCAGCAGCACAAGAGGGGGAACTAGTAGCGAGCAGTACTTC. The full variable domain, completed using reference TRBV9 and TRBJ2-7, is DSGVTQTPKHLITATGQRVTLRCSPRSGDLSVYWYQQSLDQGLQFLIQYYNGEERAKGNILERFSAQQFPDLHSELNLSSLELGDSALYFCASSTRGGTSSEQYFGPGTRLTVT.

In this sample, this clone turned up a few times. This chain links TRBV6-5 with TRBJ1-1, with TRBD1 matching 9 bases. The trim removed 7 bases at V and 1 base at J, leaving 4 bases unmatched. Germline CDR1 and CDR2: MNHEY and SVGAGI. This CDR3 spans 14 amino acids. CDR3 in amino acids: CASTTGGANTEAFF. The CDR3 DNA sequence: TGTGCCAGCACCACAGGGGGCGCGAACACTGAAGCTTTCTTT.

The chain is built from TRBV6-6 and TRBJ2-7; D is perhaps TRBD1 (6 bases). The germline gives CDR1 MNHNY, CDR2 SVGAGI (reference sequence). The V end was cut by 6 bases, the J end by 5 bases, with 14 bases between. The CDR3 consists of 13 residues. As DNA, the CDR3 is TGTGCCAGCAGCCCAGGACAGTACGACGAGCAGTACTTC. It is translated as CASSPGQYDEQYF.

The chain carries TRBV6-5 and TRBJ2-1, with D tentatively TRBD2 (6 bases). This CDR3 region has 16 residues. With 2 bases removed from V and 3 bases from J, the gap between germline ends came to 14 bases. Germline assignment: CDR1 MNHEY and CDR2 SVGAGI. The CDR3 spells CASSYPGGEDYNEQFF. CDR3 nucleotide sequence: TGTGCCAGCAGTTACCCGGGTGGGGAGGACTACAATGAGCAGTTCTTC.

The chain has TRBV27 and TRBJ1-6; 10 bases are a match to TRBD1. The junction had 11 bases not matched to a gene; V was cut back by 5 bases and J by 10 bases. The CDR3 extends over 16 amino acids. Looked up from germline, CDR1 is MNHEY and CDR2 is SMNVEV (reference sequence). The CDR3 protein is CASSPRTGGVRSPLHF. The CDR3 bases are TGTGCCAGCAGTCCGAGGACAGGGGGAGTTAGGTCACCCCTCCACTTT.

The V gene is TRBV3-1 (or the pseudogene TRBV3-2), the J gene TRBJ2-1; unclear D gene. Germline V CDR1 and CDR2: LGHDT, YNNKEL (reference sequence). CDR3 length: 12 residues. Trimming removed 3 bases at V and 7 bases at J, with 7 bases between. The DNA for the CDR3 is TGTGCCAGCAGCCAGGCGAGGAATGAGCAGTTCTTC. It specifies CASSQARNEQFF.

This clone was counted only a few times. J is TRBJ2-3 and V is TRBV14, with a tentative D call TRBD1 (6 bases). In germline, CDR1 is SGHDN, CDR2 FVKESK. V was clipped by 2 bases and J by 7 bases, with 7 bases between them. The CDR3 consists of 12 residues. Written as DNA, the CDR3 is TGTGCCAGCAGCCAAACAGGGTATACGCAGTATTTT. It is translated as CASSQTGYTQYF.

In DNA form, the CDR3 reads TGTGCCATCAGTGGGGAGGTTGGCAATCAGCCCCAGCATTTT. Translating gives CAISGEVGNQPQHF. The gene calls are TRBV10-3 and TRBJ1-5, with D unclear. The CDR3 loop spans 14 amino acids. With 4 bases removed from V and 2 bases from J, the gap between germline ends came to 9 bases. The germline CDR1 and CDR2 sequences are ENHRY and SYGVKD.

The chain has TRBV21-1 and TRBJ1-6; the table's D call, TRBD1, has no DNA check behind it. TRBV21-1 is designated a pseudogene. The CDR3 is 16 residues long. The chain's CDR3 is CASPDKDRLYNSPLHF. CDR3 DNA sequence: TGTGCCAGCCCGGACAAGGACAGGCTCTATAATTCACCCCTCCACTTT.